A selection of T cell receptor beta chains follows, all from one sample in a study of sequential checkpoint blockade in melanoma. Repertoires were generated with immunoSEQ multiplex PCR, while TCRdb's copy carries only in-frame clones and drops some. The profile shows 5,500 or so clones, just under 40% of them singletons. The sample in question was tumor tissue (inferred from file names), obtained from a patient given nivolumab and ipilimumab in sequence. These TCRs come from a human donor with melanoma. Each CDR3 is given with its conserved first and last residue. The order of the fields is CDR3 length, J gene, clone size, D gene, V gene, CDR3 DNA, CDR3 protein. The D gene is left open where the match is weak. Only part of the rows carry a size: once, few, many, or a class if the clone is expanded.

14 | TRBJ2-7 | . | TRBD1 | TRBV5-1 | TGCGCCAGCAGCAGATTGACAGGGTCCTACGAGCAGTACTTC | CASSRLTGSYEQYF
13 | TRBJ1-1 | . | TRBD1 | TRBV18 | TGTGCCAGCTCTCAAGACAGGGGGACTGAAGCTTTCTTT | CASSQDRGTEAFF
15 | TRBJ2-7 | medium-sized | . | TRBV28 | TGTGCCAGCAGGGAGTTTGGGGGAACCTCTTCCGAGCAGTACTTC | CASREFGGTSSEQYF
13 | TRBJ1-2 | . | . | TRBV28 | TGTGCCAGCAGTTCCGGACAGACTCGGGGCTACACCTTC | CASSSGQTRGYTF
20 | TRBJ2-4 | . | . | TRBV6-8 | TGTGCCAGCAGTTACTCGATCGCGGGATCACCTCCTTTAGCCAAAAACATTCAGTACTTC | CASSYSIAGSPPLAKNIQYF
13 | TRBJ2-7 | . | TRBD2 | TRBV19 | TGTGCCAGTAGTTGGACTAGCGGTTACGAGCAGTACTTC | CASSWTSGYEQYF
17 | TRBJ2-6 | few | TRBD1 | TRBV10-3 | TGTGCCATCAGTCAACCACAGGGGGCTGCTGGGGCCAACGTCCTGACTTTC | CAISQPQGAAGANVLTF
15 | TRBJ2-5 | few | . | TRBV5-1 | TGCGCCAGCAGCTTCTTAGGGACGGAGGGGGAGACCCAGTACTTC | CASSFLGTEGETQYF
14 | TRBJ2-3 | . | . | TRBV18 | TGTGCCAGCTCATTTCAGGACCTCACAGATACGCAGTATTTT | CASSFQDLTDTQYF
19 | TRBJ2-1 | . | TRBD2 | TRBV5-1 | TGCGCCAGCAGCTTGCCGGGGACTAGCGGGATTTATTCCTACAATGAGCAGTTCTTC | CASSLPGTSGIYSYNEQFF
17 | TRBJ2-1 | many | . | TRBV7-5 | TGTGCCAGCAGCTTATGGGACAGGGGGCGAGAGGACAATGAGCAGTTCTTC | CASSLWDRGREDNEQFF
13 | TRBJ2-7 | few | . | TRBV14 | TGTGCCAGCAGAGCGACGGTCTCCTACGAGCAGTACTTC | CASRATVSYEQYF
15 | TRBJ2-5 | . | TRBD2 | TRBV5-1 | TGCGCCAGCAGCTTGACTAGCGGGAGAATAGAGACCCAGTACTTC | CASSLTSGRIETQYF
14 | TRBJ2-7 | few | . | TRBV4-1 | TGCGCCAGCAGCCAAGACACAGGCGGGTACGAGCAGTACTTC | CASSQDTGGYEQYF